This TCR beta chain was captured in a study of T cells and copy number aberrations in small-cell lung cancer (dated by TCRdb to the early 2020s). In the study overall: Whole-exome sequencing of the same tumor regions was paired with TCR repertoire sequencing so that T cell metrics could be related to mutations and copy number aberrations. Tumor TCR data were available for 16 to 20 patients, and TCR data from both tumor and normal tissue were available for about 13 patients.

Study-wide findings and limitations: The study was limited by a small sample size because surgical resection is uncommon in small-cell lung cancer, and validation of the findings is required. Every specimen was formalin-fixed paraffin-embedded tissue, a material known to introduce sequencing artifacts. Compared with adjacent lung tissue, tumors showed lower T-cell density, richness and clonality, although the density difference was not significant.

The donors were limited-stage small-cell lung cancer patients whose surgical resection took place in Hangzhou, China, between about 2008 and 2020. Every donor went straight to surgery with no preoperative chemotherapy or radiotherapy, and no donor was given immunotherapy either before or after surgery. All 19 patients in the sequenced cohort were identified as smokers or heavy second-hand smokers. Adjacent normal lung tissue was taken at least 2 cm away from the tumor margin, and two pathologists confirmed morphologically that the tissue was free of malignant cells. To characterize heterogeneity of the T cell repertoire, the study applied multi-region TCR-beta sequencing to resected limited-stage small-cell lung cancers and to tumor-adjacent lung tissue. The AllPrep DNA/RNA FFPE Kit (Qiagen) was used to extract genomic DNA from the FFPE tissue. Turning to this clone: Its recognized antigen is unknown. The record has no base qualities; no much larger clone is one base away. Other DNA sequences from this sample encode an identical CDR3 as well.

Inclusive of the bounding cysteine and phenylalanine, the CDR3 is 15 residues long. Of the read, only the CDR3 DNA is kept; its 45 bases are in frame from base 1. V gives up 4 bases and J gives up 0 bases, and the segment between their germline ends measures 12 bases. Reading the germline V gene gives CDR1 SGHRS and CDR2 YFSETQ. The immunoSEQ hsTCRB Kit, with multiplexed V- and J-gene primers, was used to amplify TCR-beta CDR3 regions from genomic DNA. Unique DNA barcodes were added in a second PCR, and the samples were pooled together with one negative control and one positive control. Sequencing of the pooled TCR-beta libraries was performed on an Illumina MiSeq using a 150-cycle paired-end protocol. As for the original processing: Adaptive Biotechnologies processed the raw sequencing data into a report containing normalized, annotated TCR-beta repertoires. To compute T-cell density, TCR-beta templates were normalized to usable DNA, with usable DNA estimated through amplification of housekeeping genes. Clonality was defined as 1 minus Pielou's evenness, while richness was a count of unique rearrangements. TCRdb holds this immuneACCESS table with in-frame rearrangements only. Some clones are missing; in checked studies, unresolved V genes explain under half, and the rest has no known cause. That table supplies the V and J calls and clone size; D and trimming were determined from the DNA. This sample has more than 9,500 clones in its table, and roughly 85% of those were observed once. The ten largest clones add up to about 32% of the sample.

The V gene is TRBV5-1 and the J gene is TRBJ2-3, and perhaps TRBD2 as D gene, on 6 matching bases. This clonotype was sampled from a man aged 55-75 years with small cell lung cancer. Sequences were obtained from normal tissue next to the tumor. The CDR3 reads CASSLSGTSTDTQYF. The DNA sequence is given as TGCGCCAGCAGCCTTAGCGGAACCAGCACAGATACGCAGTATTTT. The CDR3, completed at both ends by the reference TRBV5-1 and TRBJ2-3 genes, gives the full variable domain KAGVTQTPRYLIKTRGQQVTLSCSPISGHRSVSWYQQTPGQGLQFLFEYFSETQRNKGNFPGRFSGRQFSNSRSEMNVSTLELGDSALYLCASSLSGTSTDTQYFGPGTRLTVL.